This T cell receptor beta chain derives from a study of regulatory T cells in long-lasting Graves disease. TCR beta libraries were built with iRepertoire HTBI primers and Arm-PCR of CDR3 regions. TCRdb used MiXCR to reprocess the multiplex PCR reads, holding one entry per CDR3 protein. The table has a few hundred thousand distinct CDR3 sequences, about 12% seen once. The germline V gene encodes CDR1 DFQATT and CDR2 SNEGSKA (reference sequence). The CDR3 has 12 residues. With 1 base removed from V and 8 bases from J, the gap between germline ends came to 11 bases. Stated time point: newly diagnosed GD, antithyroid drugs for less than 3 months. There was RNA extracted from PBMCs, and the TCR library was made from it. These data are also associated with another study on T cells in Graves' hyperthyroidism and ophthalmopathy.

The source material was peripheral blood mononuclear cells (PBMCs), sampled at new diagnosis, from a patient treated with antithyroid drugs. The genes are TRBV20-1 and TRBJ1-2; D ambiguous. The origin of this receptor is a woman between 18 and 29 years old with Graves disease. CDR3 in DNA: TGCAGTGCTAGAGCCCCGTGGGCCGGCTACACCTTC. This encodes CSARAPWAGYTF.